What follows are 15 T cell receptor beta chains derived from one specimen sequenced in a study of pediatric ulcerative colitis. Rectal tissue came from one to two pinch biopsies taken at colonoscopy. The table came from immunoSEQ multiplex PCR; TCRdb's copy has only in-frame clones and leaves some out. The sample lists tens of thousands of clones; around 73% were seen once. Sequencing was carried out using gut tissue. Source of these receptors: a boy aged 5-17 years with moderate ulcerative colitis.

The chain joins TRBV7-2 to TRBJ1-1; 9 bases fit TRBD1. V lost 6 bases and J lost 4; bases outside the gene matches: 6. This CDR3 is built from 14 residues. The germline V gene encodes CDR1 SGHTA and CDR2 FQGNSA. The CDR3 spells CASSRQGGPTEAFF. In DNA, the CDR3 is TGTGCCAGCAGTCGACAGGGGGGGCCCACTGAAGCTTTCTTT.

V and J are TRBV14 and TRBJ2-5, with no clear D. The CDR3 covers 13 residues. CDR1 is SGHDN and CDR2 is FVKESK in the germline V gene. Trimming cost V 1 base and J 5 bases, with 8 bases left between them. The CDR3 spells CASSQAFRETQYF. The CDR3 DNA reads TGTGCCAGCAGCCAAGCCTTCCGTGAGACCCAGTACTTC.

Only a few counts were recorded for this clone. The chain recombines TRBV11-2 with TRBJ1-6; 9 bases agree with TRBD1. Germline CDR1 SGHAT, CDR2 FQNNGV. The J segment lost 4 bases and the V segment lost 5 bases, leaving 9 bases of the junction unmatched. This CDR3 has 17 amino acids. In nucleotides, the CDR3 is TGTGCCAGCAGCACCGGACAGGGGAGTCTATATAATTCACCCCTCCACTTT. This sequence encodes CASSTGQGSLYNSPLHF. The whole variable domain, filled in from reference TRBV11-2 and TRBJ1-6, reads EAGVAQSPRYKIIEKRQSVAFWCNPISGHATLYWYQQILGQGPKLLIQFQNNGVVDDSQLPKDRFSAERLKGVDSTLKIQPAKLEDSAVYLCASSTGQGSLYNSPLHFGNGTRLTVT.

This clone was counted only a few times. The chain uses TRBV29-1 and TRBJ1-1; TRBD1 is a possible D gene (5 bases). V gave up 7 bases and J gave up 0 bases, with 12 bases separating them. From germline, CDR1 is SQVTM and CDR2 ANQGSEA. This CDR3 has 13 residues. CDR3 in amino acids: CSARGDLNTEAFF. The CDR3 DNA reads TGCAGCGCACGGGGGGACTTGAACACTGAAGCTTTCTTT.

The genes are TRBV7-8 and TRBJ2-1; D may be TRBD2 (5 bases). This CDR3 has 18 amino acids. CDR1 SGHVS and CDR2 FQNEAQ come from the germline V gene. With 2 bases removed from V and 5 bases from J, the gap between germline ends came to 22 bases. The CDR3 nucleotides are TGTGCCAGCAGCTTAAATCGGGTTCCCCAGCGGAGGAACAATGAGCAGTTCTTC. This gives the protein CASSLNRVPQRRNNEQFF.

The chain joins TRBV6-1 to TRBJ1-3; TRBD1 might be the D (5 bases). This CDR3 has 16 amino acids. Deletions cut 4 bases from V and 4 bases from J, with 17 bases between. The germline gives CDR1 MNHNS, CDR2 SASEGT. This CDR3 is CASSGGDPTVGNTIYF. The CDR3 coding sequence is TGTGCCAGCAGTGGGGGGGACCCGACGGTAGGAAACACCATATATTTT.

The chain links TRBV6-4 to TRBJ2-2, with a weak D call TRBD2 (6 bases). CDR3 size: 15 residues. Trimming shortened V by 6 bases and J by 3 bases, and 14 bases separated the two germline ends. The germline gives CDR1 MRHNA, CDR2 SNTAGT. The CDR3 nucleotides read TGTGCCAGCAGCCCGGTCGGGGGAGACACCGGGGAGCTGTTTTTT. It encodes CASSPVGGDTGELFF.

This clone was counted a few times. The V and J genes are TRBV28 and TRBJ1-2; 8 nucleotides align to TRBD1. The CDR3 covers 11 residues. Germline CDR1 reads MDHEN; CDR2 reads SYDVKM. With 10 bases clipped from V and 5 bases from J, the junction kept 3 bases outside the gene matches. The CDR3 nucleotides are TGTGCCACCCGGACAGGGTATGGCTACACCTTC. Translating gives CATRTGYGYTF.

The rearrangement joins TRBV6-5 to TRBJ2-7; the D is unclear. Per the germline V gene, CDR1 is MNHEY and CDR2 is SVGAGI. The germline V and J ends were trimmed by 4 bases and 0 bases, with 10 bases remaining between them. This CDR3 has 14 amino acids. CDR3: CASSSARGSYEQYF. Written as DNA, the CDR3 is TGTGCCAGCAGTTCGGCTAGAGGCTCCTACGAGCAGTACTTC.

With respect to this clone: Germline is not matched at one junction end, which may reflect a read error. The chain combines TRBV5-1 with TRBJ1-1; D is undetermined. Germline V gene data show CDR1 as SGHRS and CDR2 as YFSETQ. The CDR3 consists of 11 residues. The CDR3: CASRLASEAFF. The CDR3 DNA reads TGCGCCAGCAGATTGGCCAGTGAAGCTTTCTTT. Based on the CDR3 plus reference TRBV5-1 and TRBJ1-1, the full variable domain is KAGVTQTPRYLIKTRGQQVTLSCSPISGHRSVSWYQQTPGQGLQFLFEYFSETQRNKGNFPGRFSGRQFSNSRSEMNVSTLELGDSALYLCASRLASEAFFGQGTRLTVV.

V and J are TRBV5-6 and TRBJ2-7; D is uncertain. From germline, CDR1 is SGHDT and CDR2 YYEEEE. V lost 4 bases to trimming and J lost 2 bases, with 16 bases between them. This CDR3 comprises 15 residues. The CDR3: CASSPEVLPPYEQYF. The DNA for the CDR3 is TGTGCCAGCAGCCCAGAGGTTTTGCCCCCCTACGAGCAGTACTTC.

V is TRBV7-2 and J is TRBJ2-1; D perhaps matches TRBD2 (6 bases). The germline V gene has CDR1 SGHTA and CDR2 FQGNSA. This CDR3 comprises 15 residues. Deletions cut 5 bases from V and 2 bases from J, with 13 bases between. This chain's CDR3 is CASSRRGLTYNEQFF. The CDR3 DNA reads TGTGCCAGCAGCCGACGGGGACTTACCTACAATGAGCAGTTCTTC.

The V call is TRBV2, the J call TRBJ2-7; 8 positions match TRBD1. The CDR3 consists of 15 residues. Germline V gene data show CDR1 as SNHLY and CDR2 as FYNNEI. The ends lost 10 bases at V and 0 bases at J; junction bases unmatched: 11. CDR3 in DNA: TGTGCCAATACGAAGGAGGGACAGGTCTCCTACGAGCAGTACTTC. Its translation is CANTKEGQVSYEQYF.

The chain joins TRBV5-1 to TRBJ1-1; D not resolved. Germline lookup yields CDR1 SGHRS and CDR2 YFSETQ. The V gene lost 4 bases and the J gene lost 4 bases, with 14 bases spanning the gap. The CDR3 has 14 amino acids. The CDR3 region is CASSLNVGGTEAFF. In DNA, the CDR3 is TGCGCCAGCAGCCTAAATGTGGGTGGCACTGAAGCTTTCTTT.

The chain recombines TRBV11-3 with TRBJ2-3; TRBD2 matches at 10 bases. J lost 6 bases, V lost 5 bases, and 5 bases had no gene match. CDR1 is SGHNT and CDR2 is YENEEA in the germline V gene. The CDR3 is 14 residues long. This CDR3 is CASSRGLAYDTQYF. CDR3 nucleotides: TGTGCCAGCAGCCGGGGACTAGCGTATGATACGCAGTATTTT.